This T cell receptor beta chain was captured by sequencing in a study of blood T cell repertoires in COVID-19. As for the study in general: COVID-19 samples, acute and convalescent, were from the United States, Italy and Spain. PBMCs, B-cell-depleted T cells, or T cells provided the cDNA or gDNA that made up the material.

In the original workflow: It was from reference gene primer amplification that nucleated cell counts were estimated. Here immunoSEQ multiplex PCR was the method, and the copy in TCRdb shows in-frame clones only, minus some. V and J calls plus clone size are reproduced from that table; the DNA served to infer D and trimming. The table shows around 270,000 clones, with less than 90% occurring only once. This clone is a singleton in its sample. Germline trimming cut 6 bases from V and 3 bases from J; bases unmatched to any gene: 2. CDR3 length equals 14 residues. Germline V CDR1 and CDR2: WNHNN, SYGVQD (reference sequence).

The sample comprised peripheral blood. V usage is TRBV10-1 and J usage is TRBJ2-1; the match to TRBD1 covers 10 bases. This receptor was taken from a woman aged 40 to 50 who had recovered from COVID-19. The CDR3 coding sequence is TGCGCCAGCAGCAGGACAGGGGGCTACAATGAGCAGTTCTTC. As protein: CASSRTGGYNEQFF.